Presented here are 15 T cell receptor beta chains from one specimen sequenced in a study of CD8+ T cells in alopecia areata. Treatment noted: oral pan-JAK inhibitor, 5-10 mg twice daily. Investigators isolated RNA and reverse transcribed it into cDNA to act as the sequencing template. Libraries were prepared by immunoSEQ multiplex PCR; TCRdb keeps only in-frame clonotypes and omits some of them. The sample lists 60,000 to 85,000 clones, around 61% seen once, with less than 25% in the top ten. Sample: CD8+ T cells sorted from blood, taken at week 24, from a patient treated with tofacitinib. These receptors originate from a human donor with alopecia areata.

The chain is built from TRBV4-1 and TRBJ2-3, with 10 bases that match TRBD2. V lost 0 bases, J lost 3 bases, and 6 bases stayed unmatched. The CDR3 spans 17 residues. CDR1 MGHRA and CDR2 YSYEKL come from the germline V gene. CDR3 in amino acids: CASSQDWERGGTDTQYF. The CDR3 DNA is TGCGCCAGCAGCCAAGATTGGGAGCGGGGGGGTACAGATACGCAGTATTTT.

By share, this clone ranks as medium-sized. V is TRBV6-4 and J is TRBJ2-3, with 8 bases identical to TRBD2. V gave up 5 bases and J gave up 5 bases; unmatched junction bases: 12. The CDR3 is 16 amino acids. The germline V gene has CDR1 MRHNA and CDR2 SNTAGT. The chain's CDR3 is CASSLGAAGEGDTQYF. The CDR3 DNA is TGTGCCAGCAGTCTGGGGGCAGCGGGAGAGGGAGATACGCAGTATTTT.

This clone was picked up a small number of times. V is TRBV28 and J is TRBJ2-1; the match to TRBD1 covers 9 bases. The CDR3 totals 16 residues. Germline V gene sequence: CDR1 MDHEN, CDR2 SYDVKM. With V trimmed by 6 bases and J by 5 bases, 11 bases remained unmatched. The CDR3 here is CASSLNRGRPNNEQFF. DNA for the CDR3: TGTGCCAGCAGCCTCAACAGGGGGCGCCCCAACAATGAGCAGTTCTTC.

This clone was detected only a few times. This sequence joins TRBV7-9 and TRBJ2-1, with TRBD2 matching over 8 bases. Unmatched junction bases numbered 11, after V lost 4 bases and J lost 9 bases. Germline assignment: CDR1 SEHNR and CDR2 FQNEAQ (reference sequence). This CDR3 is 15 amino acids long. The DNA for the CDR3 is TGTGCCAGCAGCTCCGGACTAGCCGGGGGGACTGAGCAGTTCTTC. Amino acid sequence: CASSSGLAGGTEQFF. The full variable domain, with the rest looked up from reference TRBV7-9 and TRBJ2-1, is DTGVSQNPRHKITKRGQNVTFRCDPISEHNRLYWYRQTLGQGPEFLTYFQNEAQLEKSRLLSDRFSAERPKGSFSTLEIQRTEQGDSAMYLCASSSGLAGGTEQFFGPGTRLTVL.

The J gene is TRBJ1-1, the V gene TRBV5-1, with D tentatively TRBD1 (5 bases). From germline, CDR1 is SGHRS and CDR2 YFSETQ. The CDR3 is made up of 14 amino acids. V was trimmed by 4 bases and J by 1 base, leaving 11 bases between them. CDR3 region: CASSGDSSNTEAFF. The DNA for the CDR3 is TGCGCCAGCAGCGGAGACAGTTCGAACACTGAAGCTTTCTTT.

The chain joins TRBV28 to TRBJ2-5; D tentatively reads TRBD1 or TRBD2 (5 bases each). V lost 4 bases, J lost 7 bases, and 19 bases lay in between. Germline values: CDR1 MDHEN, CDR2 SYDVKM. CDR3 length: 15 residues. CDR3 DNA sequence: TGTGCCAGCAGTTGGCCCCGGGACCTCTTCGGGACCCAGTACTTC. Its translation: CASSWPRDLFGTQYF.

This clone was detected once. V and J are TRBV4-3 and TRBJ1-2; no definite D call. This CDR3 has 15 residues. V was pared by 1 base and J by 6 bases, with 15 bases between. The V gene's germline CDR1 is LGHNA and CDR2 YSLEER. The CDR3 sequence: CASSQVLTALDGYTF. Written as DNA, the CDR3 is TGCGCCAGCAGCCAAGTTCTGACGGCCCTGGATGGCTACACCTTC.

The chain recombines TRBV4-3 with TRBJ2-1; possibly TRBD1 for D (6 bases). The CDR3 contains 19 residues. V gave up 1 base and J gave up 7 bases, with 26 bases separating them. From germline, CDR1 is LGHNA and CDR2 YSLEER. This CDR3 is CASSQGFRSGTPPRNEQFF. DNA of the CDR3: TGCGCCAGCAGCCAAGGGTTCAGGTCCGGGACACCCCCGAGGAATGAGCAGTTCTTC.

This rearrangement joins TRBV4-1 to TRBJ1-1, with D possibly being TRBD1 (5 bases). Trimming pared 5 bases from V and 1 base from J, leaving 8 bases between. Germline V gives CDR1 MGHRA, CDR2 YSYEKL. The CDR3 runs 13 residues. In DNA, the CDR3 is TGCGCCAGCAGCGCCCAGGGGAACACTGAAGCTTTCTTT. Protein: CASSAQGNTEAFF.

The rearrangement uses TRBV14 and TRBJ2-7; TRBD2 matches 8 bases. Germline values: CDR1 SGHDN, CDR2 FVKESK. The CDR3 is 15 residues long. V was pared by 1 base and J by 4 bases, with 6 bases of the junction left unmatched. CDR3: CASSQGTSRLYEQYF. DNA of the CDR3: TGTGCCAGCAGCCAAGGGACTAGCAGGCTTTACGAGCAGTACTTC. Full variable domain (outside the CDR3, taken from reference TRBV14 and TRBJ2-7): EAGVTQFPSHSVIEKGQTVTLRCDPISGHDNLYWYRRVMGKEIKFLLHFVKESKQDESGMPNNRFLAERTGGTYSTLKVQPAELEDSGVYFCASSQGTSRLYEQYFGPGTRLTVT.

This chain links TRBV11-2 with TRBJ2-1; 8 bases are a match to TRBD1. Germline V gene lookup returns CDR1 SGHAT and CDR2 FQNNGV. The CDR3 length is 16 residues. Losses at the gene ends were 5 bases for V and 3 bases for J; bases not matched to a gene: 9. The CDR3 loop is CASSLRSGGYYNEQFF. CDR3 coding DNA: TGTGCCAGCAGCCTTCGTTCAGGGGGCTACTACAATGAGCAGTTCTTC.

The chain links TRBV27 to TRBJ2-1; D is tentatively TRBD1 or TRBD2 (5 bases each). In germline, CDR1 is MNHEY, CDR2 SMNVEV (reference sequence). The V end lost 6 bases, the J end lost 9 bases, and 15 bases lay between the germline ends. CDR3 size: 13 residues. The CDR3, as DNA: TGTGCCAGCAGCTTAGGGACCACGCCTGAGCAGTTCTTC. Protein: CASSLGTTPEQFF.

As DNA, the CDR3 is TGTGCCAGCAGTTTATTCTCAGGGGCTAATCAGCCCCAGCATTTT. Translating gives CASSLFSGANQPQHF. The chain employs TRBV27 and TRBJ1-5; D might be TRBD1 (6 bases). V was shortened by 1 base and J by 4 bases, with 11 bases between the two germline ends. The CDR3 extends over 15 amino acids. The V gene's germline CDR1 is MNHEY and CDR2 SMNVEV (reference sequence).

The V and J genes are TRBV4-1 and TRBJ2-7, with no clear D. Germline lookup yields CDR1 MGHRA and CDR2 YSYEKL. The V end was cut by 0 bases, the J end by 3 bases, with 12 bases between. This CDR3 contains 15 residues. CDR3 sequence: CASSQDSPGDYEQYF. CDR3 coding DNA: TGCGCCAGCAGCCAAGATAGTCCGGGTGACTACGAGCAGTACTTC.

V gene TRBV5-6 combines with J gene TRBJ2-5; D is possibly TRBD1 (6 bases). The CDR3 is 14 residues long. The V gene lost 2 bases and the J gene lost 5 bases, with 13 bases spanning the gap. Germline V gene sequence: CDR1 SGHDT, CDR2 YYEEEE. The CDR3 reads CASSLQGSRETQYF. DNA of the CDR3: TGTGCCAGCAGCTTACAGGGATCGCGGGAGACCCAGTACTTC.